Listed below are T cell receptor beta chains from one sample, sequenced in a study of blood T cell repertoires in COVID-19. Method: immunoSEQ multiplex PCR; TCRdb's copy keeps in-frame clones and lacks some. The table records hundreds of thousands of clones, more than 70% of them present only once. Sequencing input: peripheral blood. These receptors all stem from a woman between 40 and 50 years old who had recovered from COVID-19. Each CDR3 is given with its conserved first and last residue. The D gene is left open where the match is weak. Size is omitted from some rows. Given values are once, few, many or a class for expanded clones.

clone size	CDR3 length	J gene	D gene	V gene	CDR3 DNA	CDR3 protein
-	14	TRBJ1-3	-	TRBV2	TGTGCCAGCAGCTTAGAGAGCTCTGGAAACACCATATATTTT	CASSLESSGNTIYF
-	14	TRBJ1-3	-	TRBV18	TGTGCCAGCTCACCCCAGGGGCCTGGAAACACCATATATTTT	CASSPQGPGNTIYF
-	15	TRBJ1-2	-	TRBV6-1	TGTGCCAGCAGTGAGTCATATGGGGGGATCTATGGCTACACCTTC	CASSESYGGIYGYTF
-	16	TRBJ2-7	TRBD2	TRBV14	TGTGCCAGCAGCCAAGCGCGACTAGCGGAGACCTACGAGCAGTACTTC	CASSQARLAETYEQYF
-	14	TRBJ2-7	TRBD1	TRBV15	TGTGCCACCAGCACCACAGGGGGAGTATACGAGCAGTACTTC	CATSTTGGVYEQYF
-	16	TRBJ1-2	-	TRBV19	TGTGCCAGTAGTATAGATGGGGACACTACAAACTATGGCTACACCTTC	CASSIDGDTTNYGYTF
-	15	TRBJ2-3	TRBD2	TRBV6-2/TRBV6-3	TGTGCCAGCAGTAGTACTAGCGGGGGGTCAGATACGCAGTATTTT	CASSSTSGGSDTQYF
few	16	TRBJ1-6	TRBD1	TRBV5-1	TGCGCCAGCAGCTTGTCATGGGGCCCAGGGGGTTCACCCCTCCACTTT	CASSLSWGPGGSPLHF
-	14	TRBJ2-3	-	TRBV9	TGTGCCAGCAGCGGGCGGGATAGCACAGATACGCAGTATTTT	CASSGRDSTDTQYF
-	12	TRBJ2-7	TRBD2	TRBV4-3	TGCGCCAGCAGCCCGATCGGGGGGGAGCAGTACTTC	CASSPIGGEQYF
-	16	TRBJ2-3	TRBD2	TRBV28	TGTGCCAGCAGTTTGTTAGCGGGGAGTTTTACAGATACGCAGTATTTT	CASSLLAGSFTDTQYF
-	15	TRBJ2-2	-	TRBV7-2	TGTGCCAGCAGCTCGCAGTTCAGGGATACCGGGGAGCTGTTTTTT	CASSSQFRDTGELFF
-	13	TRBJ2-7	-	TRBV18	TGTGCCAGCTCACCCTCCAGGGACTACGAGCAGTACTTC	CASSPSRDYEQYF
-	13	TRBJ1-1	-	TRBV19	TGTGCCAGTAGCCAGGGTAATAGGCTGCGGGCTTTCTTT	CASSQGNRLRAFF
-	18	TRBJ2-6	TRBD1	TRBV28	TGTGCCAGCAGTTTAGGTGGACAGGGGGAAACTGGGGCCAACGTCCTGACTTTC	CASSLGGQGETGANVLTF
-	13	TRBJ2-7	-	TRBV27	TGTGCCAGCAGCGAACAGGGAGCGTACGAGCAGTACTTC	CASSEQGAYEQYF
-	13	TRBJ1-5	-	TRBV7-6	TGTGCCAGCAGCCCAGGGGTGCGGCAGCCCCAGCATTTT	CASSPGVRQPQHF
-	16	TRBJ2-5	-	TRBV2	TGTGCCAGCAGTGATCCACCGACGAGGAGGGTAGAGACCCAGTACTTC	CASSDPPTRRVETQYF
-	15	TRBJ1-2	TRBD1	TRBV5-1	TGCGCCAGCAGAGTTACGGGACAGGGGAACGATGGCTACACCTTC	CASRVTGQGNDGYTF
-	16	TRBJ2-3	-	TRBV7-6	TGTGCCAGCAGCTTAGGGGGTGGGAGGCGAGGAGATACGCAGTATTTT	CASSLGGGRRGDTQYF
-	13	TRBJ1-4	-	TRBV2	TGTGCCAGCAGTGGAAGGGGTGATGAAAAACTGTTTTTT	CASSGRGDEKLFF
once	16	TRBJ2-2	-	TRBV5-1	TGCGCCAGCAGCTACCCCGGCGGACAGCCCACCGGGGAGCTGTTTTTT	CASSYPGGQPTGELFF
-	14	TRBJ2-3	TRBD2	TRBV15	TGTGCCACCAGCCTGACTAGCGGGGTGGATACGCAGTATTTT	CATSLTSGVDTQYF
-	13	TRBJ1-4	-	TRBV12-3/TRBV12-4	TGTGCCAGCAGTCTACAGGGAAGTGAAAAACTGTTTTTT	CASSLQGSEKLFF
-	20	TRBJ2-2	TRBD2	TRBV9	TGTGCCAGCAGCGCCCCGCGGGGGCTAGCGGGAGATGGAGGGACCGGGGAGCTGTTTTTT	CASSAPRGLAGDGGTGELFF
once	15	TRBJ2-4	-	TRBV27	TGTGCCAGCAGTTTGGTACGGGAGTTCAAAAACATTCAGTACTTC	CASSLVREFKNIQYF